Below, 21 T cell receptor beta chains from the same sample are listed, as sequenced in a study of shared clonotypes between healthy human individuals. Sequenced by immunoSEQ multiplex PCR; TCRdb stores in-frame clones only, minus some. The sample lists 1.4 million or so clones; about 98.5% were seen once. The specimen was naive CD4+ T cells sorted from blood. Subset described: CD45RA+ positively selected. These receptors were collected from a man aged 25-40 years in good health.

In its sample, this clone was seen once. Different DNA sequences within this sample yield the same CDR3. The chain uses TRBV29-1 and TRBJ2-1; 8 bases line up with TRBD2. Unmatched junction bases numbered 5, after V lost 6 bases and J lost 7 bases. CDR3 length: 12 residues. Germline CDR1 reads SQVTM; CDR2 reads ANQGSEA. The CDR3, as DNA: TGCAGCGTGGACAGCGGGAGTAATGAGCAGTTCTTC. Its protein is CSVDSGSNEQFF.

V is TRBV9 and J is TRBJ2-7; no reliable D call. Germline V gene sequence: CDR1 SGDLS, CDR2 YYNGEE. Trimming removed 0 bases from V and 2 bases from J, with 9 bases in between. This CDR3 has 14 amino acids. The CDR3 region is CASSVDQHAYEQYF. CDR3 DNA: TGTGCCAGCAGCGTAGATCAACATGCCTACGAGCAGTACTTC.

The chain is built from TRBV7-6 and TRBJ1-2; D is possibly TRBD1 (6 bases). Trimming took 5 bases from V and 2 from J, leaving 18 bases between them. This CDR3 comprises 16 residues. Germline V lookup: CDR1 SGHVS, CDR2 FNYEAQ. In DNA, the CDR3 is TGTGCCAGCAGCCCTAGCCCGTACAGGGAAAACTATGGCTACACCTTC. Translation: CASSPSPYRENYGYTF.

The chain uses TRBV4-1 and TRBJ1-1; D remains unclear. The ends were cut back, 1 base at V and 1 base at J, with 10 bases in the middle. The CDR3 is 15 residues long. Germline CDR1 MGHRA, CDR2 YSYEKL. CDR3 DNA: TGCGCCAGCAGCCAAGGAACGTATACGAACACTGAAGCTTTCTTT. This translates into CASSQGTYTNTEAFF.

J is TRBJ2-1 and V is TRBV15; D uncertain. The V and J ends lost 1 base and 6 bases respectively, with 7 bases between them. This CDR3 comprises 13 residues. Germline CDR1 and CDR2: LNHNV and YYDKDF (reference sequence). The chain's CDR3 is CATSRGVPNEQFF. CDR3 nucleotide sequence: TGTGCCACCAGCAGAGGAGTGCCCAATGAGCAGTTCTTC.

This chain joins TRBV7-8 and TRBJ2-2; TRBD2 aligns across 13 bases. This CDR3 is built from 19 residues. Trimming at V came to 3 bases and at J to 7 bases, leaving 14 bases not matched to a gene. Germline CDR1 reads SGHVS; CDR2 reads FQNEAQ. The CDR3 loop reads CASSFRRRPGLAGIGELFF. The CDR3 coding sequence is TGTGCCAGCAGCTTCAGGAGGCGGCCGGGACTAGCGGGGATCGGGGAGCTGTTTTTT.

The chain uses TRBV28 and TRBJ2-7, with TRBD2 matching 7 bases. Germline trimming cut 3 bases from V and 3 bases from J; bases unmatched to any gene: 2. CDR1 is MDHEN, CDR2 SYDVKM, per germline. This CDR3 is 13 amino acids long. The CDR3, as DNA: TGTGCCAGCAGTTTGGGGGGGATCTACGAGCAGTACTTC. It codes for CASSLGGIYEQYF.

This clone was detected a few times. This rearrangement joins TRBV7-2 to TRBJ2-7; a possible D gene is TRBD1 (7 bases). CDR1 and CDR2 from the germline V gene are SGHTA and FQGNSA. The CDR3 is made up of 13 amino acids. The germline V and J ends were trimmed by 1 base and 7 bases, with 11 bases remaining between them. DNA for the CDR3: TGTGCCAGCAGCTTAGGGCCAGGGGGGGAGCAGTACTTC. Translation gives CASSLGPGGEQYF. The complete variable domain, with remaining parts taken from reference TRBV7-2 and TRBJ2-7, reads GAGVSQSPSNKVTEKGKDVELRCDPISGHTALYWYRQSLGQGLEFLIYFQGNSAPDKSGLPSDRFSAERTGGSVSTLTIQRTQQEDSAVYLCASSLGPGGEQYFGPGTRLTVT.

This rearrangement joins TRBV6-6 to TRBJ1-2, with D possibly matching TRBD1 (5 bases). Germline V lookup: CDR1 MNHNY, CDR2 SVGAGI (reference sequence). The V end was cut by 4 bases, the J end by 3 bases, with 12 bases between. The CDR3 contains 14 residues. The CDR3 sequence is CASSSGGVDYGYTF. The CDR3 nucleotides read TGTGCCAGCAGTTCGGGGGGAGTAGACTATGGCTACACCTTC.

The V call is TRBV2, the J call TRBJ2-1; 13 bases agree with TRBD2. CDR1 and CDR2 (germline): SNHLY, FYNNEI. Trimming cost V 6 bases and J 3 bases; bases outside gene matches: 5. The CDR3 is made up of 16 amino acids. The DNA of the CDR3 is TGTGCCAGCAGGCGACTAGCGGGAGGCTTCTACAATGAGCAGTTCTTC. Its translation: CASRRLAGGFYNEQFF.

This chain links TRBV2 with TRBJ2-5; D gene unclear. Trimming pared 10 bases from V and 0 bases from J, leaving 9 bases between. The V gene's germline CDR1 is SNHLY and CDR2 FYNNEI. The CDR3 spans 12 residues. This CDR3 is CATSAYQETQYF. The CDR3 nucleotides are TGTGCCACGTCCGCGTACCAAGAGACCCAGTACTTC.

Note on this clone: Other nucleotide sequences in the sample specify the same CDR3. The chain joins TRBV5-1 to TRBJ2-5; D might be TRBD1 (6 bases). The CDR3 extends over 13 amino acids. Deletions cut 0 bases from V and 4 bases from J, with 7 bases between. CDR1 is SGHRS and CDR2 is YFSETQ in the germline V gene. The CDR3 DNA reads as TGCGCCAGCAGCTTGGAAGGGGGAGAGACCCAGTACTTC. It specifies CASSLEGGETQYF.

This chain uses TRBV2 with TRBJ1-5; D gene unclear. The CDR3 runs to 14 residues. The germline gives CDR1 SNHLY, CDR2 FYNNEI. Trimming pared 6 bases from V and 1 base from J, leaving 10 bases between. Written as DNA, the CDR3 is TGTGCCAGCAGGGAGGACGGAAGCAATCAGCCCCAGCATTTT. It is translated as CASREDGSNQPQHF.

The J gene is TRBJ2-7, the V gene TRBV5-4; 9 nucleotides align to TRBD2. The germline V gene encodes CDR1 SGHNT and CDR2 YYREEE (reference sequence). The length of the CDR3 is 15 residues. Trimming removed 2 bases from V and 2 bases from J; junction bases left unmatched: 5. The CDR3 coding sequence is TGTGCCAGCAGCTTTGGGCTAGCGGGAACCTACGAGCAGTACTTC. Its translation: CASSFGLAGTYEQYF. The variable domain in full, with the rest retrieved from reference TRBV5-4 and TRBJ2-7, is ETGVTQSPTHLIKTRGQQVTLRCSSQSGHNTVSWYQQALGQGPQFIFQYYREEENGRGNFPPRFSGLQFPNYSSELNVNALELDDSALYLCASSFGLAGTYEQYFGPGTRLTVT.

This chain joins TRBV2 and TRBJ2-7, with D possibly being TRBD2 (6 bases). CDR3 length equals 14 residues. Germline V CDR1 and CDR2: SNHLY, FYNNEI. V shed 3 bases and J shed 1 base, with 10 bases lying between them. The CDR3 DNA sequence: TGTGCCAGCAGTGATGGGACTTATTCCTACGAGCAGTACTTC. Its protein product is CASSDGTYSYEQYF.

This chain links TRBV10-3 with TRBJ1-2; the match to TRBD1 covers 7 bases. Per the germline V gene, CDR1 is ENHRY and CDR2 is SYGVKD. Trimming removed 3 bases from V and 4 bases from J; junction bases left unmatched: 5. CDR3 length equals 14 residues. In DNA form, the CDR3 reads TGTGCCATCAGTGAATCCGACAGGGCCTATGGCTACACCTTC. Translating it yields CAISESDRAYGYTF.

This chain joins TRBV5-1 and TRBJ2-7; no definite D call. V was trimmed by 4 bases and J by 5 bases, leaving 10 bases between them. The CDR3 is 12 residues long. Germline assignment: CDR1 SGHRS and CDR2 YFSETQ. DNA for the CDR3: TGCGCCAGCAGCACTGGAGTGGACGAGCAGTACTTC. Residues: CASSTGVDEQYF.

This chain's CDR3 is CASSLVGTAWRGFF. The CDR3 coding sequence is TGCGCCAGCAGCTTGGTGGGGACAGCCTGGCGAGGGTTCTTC. This chain connects TRBV5-1 to TRBJ2-1; 7 nucleotides line up with TRBD1. Per germline, CDR1 SGHRS and CDR2 YFSETQ. Losses at the gene ends were 0 bases for V and 15 bases for J; bases not matched to a gene: 12. The CDR3 spans 14 residues.

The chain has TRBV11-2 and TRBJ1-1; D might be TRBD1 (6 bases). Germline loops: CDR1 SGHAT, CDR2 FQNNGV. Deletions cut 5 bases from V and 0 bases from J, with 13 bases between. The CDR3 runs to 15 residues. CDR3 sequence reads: CASSPGVVMNTEAFF. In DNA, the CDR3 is TGTGCCAGCAGCCCAGGGGTAGTAATGAACACTGAAGCTTTCTTT.

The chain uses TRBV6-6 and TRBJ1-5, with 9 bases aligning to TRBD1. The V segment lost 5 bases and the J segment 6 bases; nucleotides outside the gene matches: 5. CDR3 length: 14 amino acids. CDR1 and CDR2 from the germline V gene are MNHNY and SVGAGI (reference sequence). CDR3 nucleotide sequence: TGTGCCAGCAGTGGGGACAGGGTTGTTCAGCCCCAGCATTTT. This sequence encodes CASSGDRVVQPQHF.

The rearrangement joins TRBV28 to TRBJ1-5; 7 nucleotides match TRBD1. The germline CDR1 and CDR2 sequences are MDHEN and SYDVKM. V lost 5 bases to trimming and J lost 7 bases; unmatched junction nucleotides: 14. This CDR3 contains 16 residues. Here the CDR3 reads CASSHILQGSGQPQHF. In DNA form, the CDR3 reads TGTGCCAGCAGTCATATCTTACAGGGGTCAGGGCAGCCCCAGCATTTT.